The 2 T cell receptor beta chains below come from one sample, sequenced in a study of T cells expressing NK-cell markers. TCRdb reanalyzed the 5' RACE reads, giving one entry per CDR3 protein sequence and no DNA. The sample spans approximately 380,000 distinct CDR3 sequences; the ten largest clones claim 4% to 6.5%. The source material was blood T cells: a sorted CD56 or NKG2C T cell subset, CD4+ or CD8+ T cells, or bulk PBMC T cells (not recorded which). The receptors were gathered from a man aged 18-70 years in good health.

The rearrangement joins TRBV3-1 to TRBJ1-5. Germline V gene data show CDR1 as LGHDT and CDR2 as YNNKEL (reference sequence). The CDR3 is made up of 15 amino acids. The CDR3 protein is CASSQGAPIGQPQHF. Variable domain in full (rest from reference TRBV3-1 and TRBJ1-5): DTAVSQTPKYLVTQMGNDKSIKCEQNLGHDTMYWYKQDSKKFLKIMFSYNNKELIINETVPNRFSPKSPDKAHLNLHINSLELGDSAVYFCASSQGAPIGQPQHFGDGTRLSIL.

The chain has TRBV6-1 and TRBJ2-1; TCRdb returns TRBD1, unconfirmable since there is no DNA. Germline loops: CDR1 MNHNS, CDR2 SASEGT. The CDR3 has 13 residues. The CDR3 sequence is CASSVEGMNEQFF.